Listed here is a single T cell receptor beta chain. Its target is not known. The data derive from a study of cytomegalovirus exposure and HLA in healthy donors. CDR1 and CDR2 from the germline V gene are LNHDA and SQIVND (reference sequence). V was clipped by 5 bases and J by 4 bases; unmatched bases: 15. There are 17 residues in the CDR3. General observations from the study: CMV serostatus stood as the only immune exposure information on hand. Despite most TCR sequences being rare, some public TCRs occurred in many donors. Other equally common chains were less clonally expanded than HLA-associated TCR beta chains, a later analysis showed. Overall, 164 TCR beta chains were annotated as cytomegalovirus-associated.

The PCR made use of 60 Vbeta and 13 Jbeta primers. Assay used: immunoSEQ multiplex PCR; TCRdb lists only in-frame clones, some missing. The sample carries more than 95,000 clones, approximately 80% recorded once. The rearrangement uses TRBV19 and TRBJ2-3; 7 bases align to TRBD2. The sequencing sample was made of PBMCs. The receptor was isolated from a woman aged 40-49 years in good health and CMV-seropositive. The CDR3 spells CASSPFLTSSYADTQYF. Here the CDR3 DNA reads TGTGCCAGTAGTCCTTTTCTGACTAGCTCTTACGCAGATACGCAGTATTTT.